This T cell receptor beta chain appears in the sequencing data of a study of early T cells in non-severe SARS-CoV-2 infection. On the study more broadly: Sequencing used unsorted whole-blood bulk RNA, so chains lack pairing. General study findings and limits: Anti-spike CD8 responses were favored by VDJdb matching, which missed private and CD4 specificities.

TCRdb fed the 5' RACE reads into MiXCR, producing one record per CDR3 protein. The profile shows 55,000 to 65,000 distinct CDR3 sequences, 8% to 9% of them singletons. The CDR3 loop spans 14 amino acids. Germline V CDR1 and CDR2: LGHDT, YNNKEL (reference sequence). V shed 1 base and J shed 1 base, with 4 bases lying between them. The table lists this clonotype with many counts. What it binds is unknown. The rearrangement joins TRBV3-1 to TRBJ2-2; D is unresolved. Sequenced: whole blood. The receptor comes from an adult who was a healthcare worker with PCR-confirmed SARS-CoV-2 infection or an uninfected control (not recorded which). Here the CDR3 reads CASSQVLNTGELFF. DNA for the CDR3: TGTGCCAGCAGCCAAGTCCTGAACACCGGGGAGCTGTTTTTT.